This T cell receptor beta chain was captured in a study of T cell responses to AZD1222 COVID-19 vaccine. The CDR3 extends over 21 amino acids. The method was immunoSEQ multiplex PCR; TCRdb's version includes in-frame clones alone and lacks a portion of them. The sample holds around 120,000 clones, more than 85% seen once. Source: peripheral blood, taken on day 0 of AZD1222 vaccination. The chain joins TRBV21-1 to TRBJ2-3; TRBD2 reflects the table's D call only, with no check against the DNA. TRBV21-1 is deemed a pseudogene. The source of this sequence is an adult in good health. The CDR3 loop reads CASSKAPRIVASGGRTDTQYF. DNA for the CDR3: TGTGCCAGCAGCAAAGCGCCGCGGATCGTAGCTAGCGGGGGCCGCACAGATACGCAGTATTTT.